This T cell receptor (beta chain) was identified in a study of T cell responses to AZD1222 COVID-19 vaccine. General study findings and limits: Among the donors, most were white British and more were female, and clonal diversity was possibly underestimated. Spike-specific TCRs gained breadth and depth after people received two AZD1222 doses. Spike was spanned by vaccine-associated CD4 TCRs, with dominance at 160-218 and 743-854. Of spike-specific TCRs, nearly half reportedly target regions left unmutated in variants.

Clones were read by immunoSEQ multiplex PCR, and TCRdb kept only the in-frame ones, dropping some. In the table there are about 55,000 clones, around 90% of which are singletons. With regard to this clone: What it recognizes is unknown.

The V gene lost 5 bases and the J gene lost 2 bases, with 15 bases spanning the gap. Germline V CDR1 and CDR2: MDHEN, SYDVKM. This CDR3 is built from 15 residues. The clonotype comes from an adult in good health. The chain employs TRBV28 and TRBJ1-1, with D possibly being TRBD1 (6 bases). The sequencing used peripheral blood, collected on day 0 of AZD1222 vaccination. CDR3 DNA sequence: TGTGCCAGCAGTCTAGCCGGGACACTAAACACTGAAGCTTTCTTT. This translates into CASSLAGTLNTEAFF.